A single sample gave rise to the 27 T cell receptor beta chains below, sequenced in a study of blood T cell repertoires in COVID-19. TCRdb's copy holds only in-frame clones and misses some; the assay was immunoSEQ multiplex PCR. The sample includes 23,000 or so clones, around 75% seen only once; the top ten take approximately 61%. Sequencing was performed on peripheral blood. The source of these receptors is a woman aged 80 or over with acute or convalescent COVID-19.

This chain connects TRBV9 to TRBJ1-1; no firm D call. V was trimmed by 4 bases and J by 0 bases, leaving 16 bases between them. The CDR3 loop spans 16 amino acids. The germline gives CDR1 SGDLS, CDR2 YYNGEE. CDR3 DNA sequence: TGTGCCAGCAGCACACCGGCGGGCAGCATGAACACTGAAGCTTTCTTT. Protein product: CASSTPAGSMNTEAFF.

This clone was detected a few times. The chain links TRBV19 to TRBJ1-2, with D tentatively TRBD1 (6 bases). The CDR3 runs 13 residues. V lost 3 bases and J 4 bases, leaving 9 bases between the germline ends. The germline V gene has CDR1 LNHDA and CDR2 SQIVND (reference sequence). The CDR3 DNA is TGTGCCAGTAGTATCAGGGGTGGCTATGGCTACACCTTC. It translates to CASSIRGGYGYTF.

The chain has TRBV5-4 and TRBJ1-2; TRBD1 matches 10 bases. CDR3 length: 16 residues. The junction had 8 bases not matched to a gene; V was cut back by 2 bases and J by 4 bases. The germline V gene has CDR1 SGHNT and CDR2 YYREEE (reference sequence). The CDR3 is CASSFGQGGFGYGYTF. CDR3 sequence (DNA): TGTGCCAGCAGCTTCGGACAGGGGGGCTTTGGCTATGGCTACACCTTC.

CDR3 amino acids: CASSLASLNTGELFF. For the CDR3, the DNA is TGTGCCAGCAGCTTGGCTAGCCTGAACACCGGGGAGCTGTTTTTT. The chain couples TRBV5-4 to TRBJ2-2; TRBD2 is a possible D gene (5 bases). V lost 0 bases and J 1 base, leaving 7 bases between the germline ends. The CDR3 is 15 residues long. Germline V CDR1 and CDR2: SGHNT, YYREEE (reference sequence).

This clone is judged medium-sized (0.01 to 0.1%). This rearrangement joins TRBV27 to TRBJ2-1, with 11 bases matching TRBD1. The CDR3 runs 16 residues. Germline assignment: CDR1 MNHEY and CDR2 SMNVEV (reference sequence). The junction had 8 bases not matched to a gene; V was cut back by 8 bases and J by 2 bases. The CDR3 loop is CASFPTDRGPYNEQFF. CDR3 DNA sequence: TGTGCCAGCTTCCCCACGGACAGGGGGCCCTACAATGAGCAGTTCTTC.

This clone was seen many times. The V call is TRBV9, the J call TRBJ1-4; TRBD1 matches 7 bases. Germline V gene lookup returns CDR1 SGDLS and CDR2 YYNGEE. With 4 bases clipped from V and 4 bases from J, the junction kept 7 bases outside the gene matches. The CDR3 totals 15 residues. CDR3 loop: CASSPSGTVNEKLFF. The DNA for the CDR3 is TGTGCCAGCAGCCCATCCGGGACAGTTAATGAAAAACTGTTTTTT.

The chain couples TRBV5-4 to TRBJ1-2; D ambiguous. Deletions cut 0 bases from V and 4 bases from J, with 16 bases between. Germline V CDR1 and CDR2: SGHNT, YYREEE (reference sequence). The CDR3 consists of 16 residues. The chain's CDR3 is CASSLASRLETYGYTF. The CDR3 DNA reads as TGTGCCAGCAGCTTGGCAAGTCGACTCGAAACCTATGGCTACACCTTC.

The CDR3 region has the DNA TGTGCCAGCAGCTTAGATATAGCGGTGAACACCGGGGAGCTGTTTTTT. It codes for CASSLDIAVNTGELFF. V is TRBV11-3 and J is TRBJ2-2; D is perhaps TRBD2 (6 bases). The germline V gene encodes CDR1 SGHNT and CDR2 YENEEA. V lost 0 bases, J lost 1 base, and 9 bases lay in between. The CDR3 is 16 amino acids.

CDR3 sequence (DNA): TGTGCCAGCAGTCCACAGGGATCCGGAAACACCATATATTTT. It translates to CASSPQGSGNTIYF. The genes are TRBV6-5 and TRBJ1-3; TRBD1 is a possible D gene (6 bases). With 5 bases removed from V and 4 bases from J, the gap between germline ends came to 12 bases. Germline CDR1 reads MNHEY; CDR2 reads SVGAGI. This CDR3 is 14 amino acids long.

The V gene is TRBV7-9, the J gene TRBJ1-5, with TRBD1 matching over 7 bases. V dropped 5 bases and J dropped 3; count of bases not matched to a gene: 4. Germline V lookup: CDR1 SEHNR, CDR2 FQNEAQ (reference sequence). The CDR3 loop spans 14 amino acids. The CDR3 bases are TGTGCCAGCAGCCCGGGACAGAACAATCAGCCCCAGCATTTT. As protein: CASSPGQNNQPQHF.

The V gene is TRBV28, the J gene TRBJ1-6, with TRBD1 as a possible D gene (5 bases). Deletions cut 10 bases from V and 0 bases from J, with 13 bases between. This CDR3 is 15 amino acids long. Per germline, CDR1 MDHEN and CDR2 SYDVKM. As DNA, the CDR3 is TGTGCCATCTACACCGGGGGCTCCTATAATTCACCCCTCCACTTT. Its protein is CAIYTGGSYNSPLHF.

This chain's CDR3 is CAWRLFTGALINTGELFF. CDR3 nucleotide sequence: TGTGCCTGGAGGCTTTTTACAGGGGCCCTAATTAACACCGGGGAGCTGTTTTTT. The chain couples TRBV30 to TRBJ2-2; 7 nucleotides align to TRBD1. CDR1 is GTSNPN, CDR2 SVGIG, per germline (reference sequence). Trimming took 3 bases from V and 2 from J; bases not matched to a gene: 15. The CDR3 is made up of 18 amino acids.

This sequence joins TRBV2 and TRBJ2-5, with D possibly being TRBD2 (5 bases). This CDR3 has 12 residues. V lost 6 bases to trimming and J lost 2 bases, with 7 bases between them. The V gene's germline CDR1 is SNHLY and CDR2 FYNNEI. CDR3 in DNA: TGTGCCAGCAGGAGGACTCAAGAGACCCAGTACTTC. It specifies CASRRTQETQYF.

The V gene is TRBV5-8, the J gene TRBJ1-5; D uncertain. From germline, CDR1 is SGHTS and CDR2 YDEGEE. Trimming removed 0 bases at V and 7 bases at J, with 8 bases between. There are 13 residues in the CDR3. CDR3 bases: TGTGCCAGCAGCTTGGAATTATTGCAGCCCCAGCATTTT. Protein: CASSLELLQPQHF.

V and J are TRBV5-1 and TRBJ2-3; D ambiguous. This CDR3 has 16 amino acids. V was shortened by 0 bases and J by 0 bases, with 11 bases between the two germline ends. Germline V gives CDR1 SGHRS, CDR2 YFSETQ. As DNA, the CDR3 is TGCGCCAGCAGCTTGGGGGCTGGATTTAGCACAGATACGCAGTATTTT. Its protein product is CASSLGAGFSTDTQYF.

The rearrangement joins TRBV5-1 to TRBJ1-4; perhaps TRBD1 as D (5 bases). Germline CDR1 and CDR2: SGHRS and YFSETQ. Trimming removed 2 bases from V and 3 bases from J, with 11 bases in between. The CDR3 extends over 15 amino acids. The chain's CDR3 is CASSFLGGANEKLFF. Here the CDR3 DNA reads TGCGCCAGCAGCTTCCTGGGGGGAGCTAATGAAAAACTGTTTTTT. The whole variable domain, remainder taken from reference TRBV5-1 and TRBJ1-4, is KAGVTQTPRYLIKTRGQQVTLSCSPISGHRSVSWYQQTPGQGLQFLFEYFSETQRNKGNFPGRFSGRQFSNSRSEMNVSTLELGDSALYLCASSFLGGANEKLFFGSGTQLSVL.

This clone has just a few counts. The chain joins TRBV28 to TRBJ1-5, with D perhaps TRBD1 (5 bases). V was pared by 4 bases and J by 7 bases, with 14 bases between. Looked up from germline, CDR1 is MDHEN and CDR2 is SYDVKM. CDR3 length: 14 amino acids. CDR3 in amino acids: CASSSMGLGQPQHF. The CDR3 bases are TGTGCCAGCAGTTCTATGGGGCTGGGACAGCCCCAGCATTTT.

This rearrangement joins TRBV11-3 to TRBJ2-3, with 7 bases identical to TRBD2. The ends lost 5 bases at V and 4 bases at J; junction bases unmatched: 9. The CDR3 runs 15 residues. CDR1 and CDR2 (germline): SGHNT, YENEEA. DNA for the CDR3: TGTGCCAGCAGCCCCCGCCGCGGGAGCTCAGATACGCAGTATTTT. Its translation is CASSPRRGSSDTQYF.

The chain recombines TRBV7-3 with TRBJ1-1; possible D gene TRBD1, 5 bases. The V and J ends lost 4 bases and 1 base respectively, with 10 bases between them. Germline V gives CDR1 SGHTA, CDR2 FQGTGA. The CDR3 is made up of 14 amino acids. In DNA form, the CDR3 reads TGTGCCAGCAGCTCCGGGGGAGGGAACACTGAAGCTTTCTTT. Translating gives CASSSGGGNTEAFF.

The chain recombines TRBV6-4 with TRBJ2-1; D may be TRBD2 (7 bases). This CDR3 contains 16 residues. Trimming cost V 0 bases and J 4 bases, with 13 bases left between them. The germline gives CDR1 MRHNA, CDR2 SNTAGT. The CDR3 region is CASSDSRGGGYNEQFF. The CDR3 DNA sequence: TGTGCCAGCAGTGACTCGAGGGGGGGCGGATACAATGAGCAGTTCTTC.

This chain connects TRBV18 to TRBJ1-1; tentatively, D is TRBD1 (6 bases). The CDR3 contains 14 residues. Trimming removed 4 bases at V and 1 base at J, with 10 bases between. Germline CDR1 reads KGHSH; CDR2 reads LQKENI. The CDR3 sequence is CASSRGQKNTEAFF. The CDR3 DNA follows: TGTGCCAGCTCACGCGGACAGAAGAACACTGAAGCTTTCTTT.

The chain links TRBV6-5 to TRBJ1-2; 10 bases line up with TRBD1. CDR3 length: 16 amino acids. Germline CDR1 is MNHEY and CDR2 is SVGAGI. The trim removed 4 bases at V and 7 bases at J, leaving 12 bases unmatched. The CDR3 sequence is CASSSSPGTGEVGYTF. In DNA, the CDR3 is TGTGCCAGCAGTTCCTCCCCGGGGACAGGGGAGGTTGGCTACACCTTC.

This clone was detected only once. J is TRBJ1-1 and V is TRBV5-1; D is possibly TRBD1 (6 bases). The CDR3 has 13 residues. The germline CDR1 and CDR2 sequences are SGHRS and YFSETQ. With 7 bases removed from V and 4 bases from J, the gap between germline ends came to 14 bases. CDR3 region: CASFQRGSTEAFF. In nucleotides, the CDR3 is TGCGCCAGCTTCCAGAGGGGGAGCACTGAAGCTTTCTTT.

The rearrangement joins TRBV11-3 to TRBJ2-6; possibly TRBD2 for D (5 bases). Germline V lookup: CDR1 SGHNT, CDR2 YENEEA. The V end was cut by 5 bases, the J end by 1 base, with 9 bases between. The CDR3 is 15 residues long. CDR3 in DNA: TGTGCCAGCAGCACGGAGGAATCTGGGGCCAACGTCCTGACTTTC. Amino acids: CASSTEESGANVLTF.

V is TRBV19 and J is TRBJ2-5; 8 bases map to TRBD1. Germline-derived CDR1 and CDR2 are LNHDA and SQIVND (reference sequence). V lost 7 bases and J lost 5; bases outside the gene matches: 3. The CDR3 extends over 12 amino acids. The CDR3 nucleotides read TGTGCCAGTAACGGGGACAGGGAGACCCAGTACTTC. Amino acid sequence: CASNGDRETQYF.

The chain couples TRBV25-1 to TRBJ1-1; D is unresolved. Trimming removed 2 bases at V and 4 bases at J, with 8 bases between. This CDR3 comprises 13 residues. In germline, CDR1 is MGHDK, CDR2 SYGVNS. The CDR3 DNA follows: TGTGCCAGCAGTGAACCCTTCGGCACTGAAGCTTTCTTT. Its translation is CASSEPFGTEAFF.

V and J are TRBV10-3 and TRBJ2-1; 9 bases are a match to TRBD2. V lost 0 bases and J lost 14; bases outside the gene matches: 14. This CDR3 has 16 amino acids. The germline gives CDR1 ENHRY, CDR2 SYGVKD. CDR3 in DNA: TGTGCCATCAGTGAGTCCGCGGCTAGCGGGAAACCCCAGGAGTTCTTC. This codes for CAISESAASGKPQEFF.